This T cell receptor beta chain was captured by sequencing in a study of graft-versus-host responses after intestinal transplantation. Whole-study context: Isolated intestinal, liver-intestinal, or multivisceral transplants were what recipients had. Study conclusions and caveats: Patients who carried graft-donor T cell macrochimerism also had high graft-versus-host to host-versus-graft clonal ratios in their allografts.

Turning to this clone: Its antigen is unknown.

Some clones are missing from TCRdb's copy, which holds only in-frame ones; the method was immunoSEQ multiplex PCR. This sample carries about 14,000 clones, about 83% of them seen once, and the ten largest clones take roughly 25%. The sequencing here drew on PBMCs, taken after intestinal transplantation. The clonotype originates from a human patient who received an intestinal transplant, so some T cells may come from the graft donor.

The CDR3: CASSLETSSYEQYF. The CDR3 nucleotides are TGTGCCAGCAGCTTAGAGACATCCTCCTACGAGCAGTACTTC. This chain links TRBV7-6 with TRBJ2-7, with D hard to call. The CDR3 has 14 amino acids. Germline assignment: CDR1 SGHVS and CDR2 FNYEAQ. Trimming pared 1 base from V and 0 bases from J, leaving 7 bases between.